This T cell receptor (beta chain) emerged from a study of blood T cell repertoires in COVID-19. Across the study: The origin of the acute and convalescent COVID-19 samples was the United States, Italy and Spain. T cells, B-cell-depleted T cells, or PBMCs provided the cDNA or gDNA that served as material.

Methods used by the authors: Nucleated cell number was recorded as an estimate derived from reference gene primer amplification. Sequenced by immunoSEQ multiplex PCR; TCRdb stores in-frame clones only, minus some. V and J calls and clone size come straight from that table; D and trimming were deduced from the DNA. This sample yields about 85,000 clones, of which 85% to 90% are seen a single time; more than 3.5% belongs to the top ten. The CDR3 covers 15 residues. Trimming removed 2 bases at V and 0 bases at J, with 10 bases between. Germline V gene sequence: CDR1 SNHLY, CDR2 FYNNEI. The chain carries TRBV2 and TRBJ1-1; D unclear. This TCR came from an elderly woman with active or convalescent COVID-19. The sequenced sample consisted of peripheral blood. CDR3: CASSELAGMNTEAFF. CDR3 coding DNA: TGTGCCAGCAGTGAATTGGCGGGGATGAACACTGAAGCTTTCTTT.